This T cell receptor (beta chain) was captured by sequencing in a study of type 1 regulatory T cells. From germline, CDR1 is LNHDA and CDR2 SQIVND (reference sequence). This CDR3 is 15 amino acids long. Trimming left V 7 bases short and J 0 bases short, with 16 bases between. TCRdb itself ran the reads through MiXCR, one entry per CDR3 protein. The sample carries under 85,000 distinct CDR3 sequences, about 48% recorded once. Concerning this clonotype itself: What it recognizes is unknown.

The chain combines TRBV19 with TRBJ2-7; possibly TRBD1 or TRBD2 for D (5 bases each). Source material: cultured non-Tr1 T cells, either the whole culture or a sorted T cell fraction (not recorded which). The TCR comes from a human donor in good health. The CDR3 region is CASTSSWGSSYEQYF. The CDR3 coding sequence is TGTGCCAGTACCTCAAGCTGGGGGAGCTCCTACGAGCAGTACTTC.